Here is one T cell receptor beta chain with its context. Produced via immunoSEQ multiplex PCR; TCRdb's table is partial and in-frame only. The table includes 98,000 or so clones, about 80% detected once. The data originate from a study of control samples from healthy donors and cancer patients. This clonotype was sampled from a man aged 18 to 30 in good health. The sequenced sample was blood.

The CDR3 reads CASSRPGLEGWRLNEQFF. Written as DNA, the CDR3 is TGTGCCAGCAGCCGTCCGGGACTAGAAGGATGGAGGCTGAATGAGCAGTTCTTC. This chain uses TRBV7-9 with TRBJ2-1; 8 bases match TRBD2. The CDR3 spans 18 residues. Per the germline V gene, CDR1 is SEHNR and CDR2 is FQNEAQ (reference sequence). The V segment lost 5 bases and the J segment 7 bases; nucleotides outside the gene matches: 19.